The sample holds a few counts of the clone carrying this TCR beta chain. As yet, its antigen is unknown. The record originates from a study of CD8 T cells in ankylosing spondylitis. General study results and limits: Within ankylosing spondylitis blood, a TCR beta motif made up of roughly eight highly homologous variants appeared to be characteristic.

The germline gives CDR1 SGHRS, CDR2 YFSETQ. V gave up 4 bases and J gave up 6 bases, with 13 bases separating them. The CDR3 sequence is 14 residues long. In making TCR beta libraries, quantitative 5'-RACE with molecular barcodes was used. TCRdb recomputed calls from the 5' RACE reads with MiXCR, one row per CDR3 protein. This sample has 250,000 to 350,000 distinct CDR3 sequences; 15% to 20% occur once, and the top ten carry about 8%. This TCR came from a male donor with ankylosing spondylitis or in good health (not recorded which). The sequencing input was blood, either unsorted or a sorted T cell fraction (not recorded which). The gene calls are TRBV5-1 and TRBJ1-4, with no clear D. This CDR3 is CASSLDTSYEKLFF. CDR3 DNA: TGCGCCAGCAGCCTCGACACGTCCTATGAAAAACTGTTTTTT.